These T cell receptor beta chains were read from a single sample in a study of blood T cell repertoires in COVID-19. This table comes from immunoSEQ multiplex PCR, and its TCRdb copy is limited to in-frame clones, with some not included. The sample carries 150,000 to 200,000 clones, approximately 90% recorded once. The sample consisted of PBMCs or T cells enriched from blood (not recorded which). All receptors derive from a woman between 45 and 65 years old who had recovered from COVID-19. CDR3s include the opening cysteine and the closing phenylalanine or tryptophan. A D gene is named only where the DNA matches it firmly. Size is omitted from some rows. Given values are once, few, many or a class for expanded clones.

v_gene	d_gene	j_gene	abundance	CDR3nt	CDR3aa
TRBV20-1	TRBD1	TRBJ1-2	-	TGCAGTGCTCCGGACGACAGGGTCCACACCTTC	CSAPDDRVHTF
TRBV6-5	-	TRBJ1-1	-	TGTGCCAGCAATATCGTTGTTGAAGCTTTCTTT	CASNIVVEAFF
TRBV10-3	TRBD1	TRBJ1-4	once	TGTGCCATCAGTGAGGCAGGGGGCTTTGAAAAACTGTTTTTT	CAISEAGGFEKLFF
TRBV6-5	-	TRBJ1-6	few	TGTGCCAGCAGTTACCCCCCCCAGGGTGCGAATTCACCCCTCCACTTT	CASSYPPQGANSPLHF
TRBV18	-	TRBJ1-6	-	TGTGCCAGCTCCCCCACCGGGGGTAATAATTCACCCCTCCACTTT	CASSPTGGNNSPLHF
TRBV5-6	-	TRBJ1-1	-	TGTGCCAGCAGCCGTAGTATCTTGAACACTGAAGCTTTCTTT	CASSRSILNTEAFF
TRBV6-1	TRBD1	TRBJ1-2	-	TGTGCCAGCAGTGAAACCCCGCAGGGGGCTAACTATGGCTACACCTTC	CASSETPQGANYGYTF
TRBV13	TRBD1	TRBJ1-2	-	TGTGCCAGCAGTCTCCGGGACAGGGCCCTCTATGGCTACACCTTC	CASSLRDRALYGYTF
TRBV12-5	TRBD1	TRBJ2-2	-	TGTGCTAGTGGCTTCATGACAGGGGGCGTTTCCTGGGAGCTGTTTTTT	CASGFMTGGVSWELFF
TRBV12-3/TRBV12-4	-	TRBJ1-2	-	TGTGCCAGCAGTTTAGAAGGGAGGTACGGCTACACCTTC	CASSLEGRYGYTF
TRBV19	TRBD2	TRBJ2-7	once	TGTGCCAGTAGTCCCGGGCGGGGGGGCTACGAGCAGTACTTC	CASSPGRGGYEQYF
TRBV12-5	TRBD1	TRBJ1-5	-	TGTGCTAGTGGTTTAAAACAGGGGGCTCAGCCCCAGCATTTT	CASGLKQGAQPQHF
TRBV5-4	TRBD1	TRBJ2-7	-	TGTGCCAGCACCCCGGGACAGGTGCCCTCCTACGAGCAGTACTTC	CASTPGQVPSYEQYF
TRBV30	TRBD1	TRBJ1-4	-	TGTGCCTGGAGTAGGGCTAAGGGGGCAGGTGAAAAACTGTTTTTT	CAWSRAKGAGEKLFF
TRBV11-2	TRBD2	TRBJ2-7	-	TGTGCCAGCAGCTTAGTTCTAGCGGGGTTCTCAGAGCAGTACTTC	CASSLVLAGFSEQYF
TRBV9	TRBD1	TRBJ2-7	-	TGTGCCAGCAGCGTAGGGACAGGGACCTACGAGCAGTACTTC	CASSVGTGTYEQYF
TRBV7-8	-	TRBJ1-4	-	TGTGCCAGCAGCTTCACAGGGCTGGGGGAAAAACTGTTTTTT	CASSFTGLGEKLFF
TRBV9	-	TRBJ2-2	-	TGTGCCAGCAGCGAAATCGGGACATCGAACACCGGGGAGCTGTTTTTT	CASSEIGTSNTGELFF
TRBV4-3	TRBD2	TRBJ2-3	-	TGCGCCAGCAGCCAAGCTTCGTCAAGTAGGGCGGGGGACGCAGATACGCAGTATTTT	CASSQASSSRAGDADTQYF
TRBV12-5	-	TRBJ1-5	-	TGTGCTAGTGGTTTGGTACGGGGTCAGCCCCAGCATTTT	CASGLVRGQPQHF
TRBV2	-	TRBJ2-5	-	TGTGCCAGCAGTGAGAGTGAGACCCAGTACTTC	CASSESETQYF
TRBV7-3	TRBD2	TRBJ2-5	-	TGTGCCAGCAGCTTAATGGCAGCGGGGGGGCCAGAGACCCAGTACTTC	CASSLMAAGGPETQYF
TRBV2	TRBD1	TRBJ1-5	few	TGTGCCAGCGAGATACGACAGGGAAATCAGCCCCAGCATTTT	CASEIRQGNQPQHF
TRBV28	TRBD2	TRBJ2-7	-	TGTGCCAGCAGACCCGGACTAGGGCTGTCCTACGAGCAGTACTTC	CASRPGLGLSYEQYF
TRBV6-1	-	TRBJ2-7	-	TGTGCCAGCAGTGAAAGGCAGGGGAGGGTGCAGTACTTC	CASSERQGRVQYF
TRBV18	-	TRBJ1-1	-	TGTGCCAGCTCACCCGACTGGGGGGCTGAAGCTTTCTTT	CASSPDWGAEAFF
TRBV6-1	TRBD2	TRBJ2-7	-	TGTGCCAGCAGTGAGTCTAGCGGGGGGTTCTACGAGCAGTACTTC	CASSESSGGFYEQYF
TRBV12-3/TRBV12-4	-	TRBJ1-1	-	TGTGCCAGCTTCTGGCAGGCAAACACTGAAGCTTTCTTT	CASFWQANTEAFF
TRBV2	TRBD1	TRBJ2-5	-	TGTGCCAGCATGGGGGACAGGGGGCTTTTTTTCGAGACCCAGTACTTC	CASMGDRGLFFETQYF
TRBV7-2	-	TRBJ2-1	-	TGTGCCAGCAGCTTATCGACTAGTCTCGAGCAGTTCTTC	CASSLSTSLEQFF
TRBV9	TRBD2	TRBJ2-7	-	TGTGCCAGCAGCGTTGGGGGAGGGACCGACGAGCAGTACTTC	CASSVGGGTDEQYF
TRBV7-2	TRBD1	TRBJ2-7	-	TGTGCCAGCAGCTCGACAGGGAAGTCCTACGAGCAGTACTTC	CASSSTGKSYEQYF
TRBV18	-	TRBJ1-5	many	TGTGCCAGCTCACCACCACCCGACGGGGGTTATCAGCCCCAGCATTTT	CASSPPPDGGYQPQHF
TRBV7-8	-	TRBJ1-4	-	TGTGCCAGTACCTACAGGGCTGGGGGTGAAAAACTGTTTTTT	CASTYRAGGEKLFF
TRBV6-2/TRBV6-3	-	TRBJ1-2	-	TGTGCCAGCAGTTATAGAAACTATGGCTACACCTTC	CASSYRNYGYTF
TRBV19	-	TRBJ1-5	-	TGTGCCAGTAGTGGGGCAGGGCCCCGGCCCCAGCATTTT	CASSGAGPRPQHF
TRBV4-2	TRBD2	TRBJ2-2	-	TGTGCCAGCAGCCCTCGAGGAAGTAGCGGGGATACGAACACCGGGGAGCTGTTTTTT	CASSPRGSSGDTNTGELFF
TRBV7-8	-	TRBJ2-1	once	TGTGCCAGCAGCTTATACGGGGGGCACAATGAGCAGTTCTTC	CASSLYGGHNEQFF
TRBV6-5	TRBD1	TRBJ2-7	few	TGTGCCAGCTCGACAGGGGATTCGAGCGAGCAGTACTTC	CASSTGDSSEQYF
TRBV7-3	TRBD1	TRBJ1-3	-	TGTGCCAGCAGCTTAAGGGCGGACAGGGGGCCTGGAAACACCATATATTTT	CASSLRADRGPGNTIYF
TRBV18	-	TRBJ2-2	-	TGTGCCAGCTCGATCGACGGGATCGGGGAGCTGTTTTTT	CASSIDGIGELFF
TRBV14	-	TRBJ1-1	-	TGTGCCAGCAGCCCCTACCGAGGGGAAGCTTTCTTT	CASSPYRGEAFF
TRBV6-6	-	TRBJ1-1	-	TGTGCCAGCAGGCCGAGCATGAACACTGAAGCTTTCTTT	CASRPSMNTEAFF
TRBV7-2	-	TRBJ2-2	-	TGTGCCAGCAGCTTGCAGGGGAACACCGGGGAGCTGTTTTTT	CASSLQGNTGELFF
TRBV9	TRBD1	TRBJ1-2	-	TGTGCCAGCAGCGCCGGGGACAGGGTCGATGGCTACACCTTC	CASSAGDRVDGYTF
TRBV2	TRBD1	TRBJ2-3	-	TGTGCCAGCAGACTAAGGACAGGGGAGGCGGATACGCAGTATTTT	CASRLRTGEADTQYF
TRBV7-9	-	TRBJ2-7	-	TGTGCCAGCAGCTTGGACACGAACCCCTACGAGCAGTACTTC	CASSLDTNPYEQYF
TRBV20-1	-	TRBJ2-1	-	TGCAGTGCCACCACTAGCAATGAGCAGTTCTTC	CSATTSNEQFF
TRBV5-1	-	TRBJ1-1	-	TGCGCCAGCAGCCCTGGACTCCACGAGAACACTGAAGCTTTCTTT	CASSPGLHENTEAFF
TRBV5-1	-	TRBJ2-3	-	TGCGCCAGCAGCTATCTTCAGGTGGGCCGCACAGATACGCAGTATTTT	CASSYLQVGRTDTQYF
TRBV6-5	-	TRBJ2-3	-	TGTGCCAGCACCAGGGGGGGCACAGATACGCAGTATTTT	CASTRGGTDTQYF
TRBV11-2	TRBD2	TRBJ2-5	-	TGTGCCAGCAGCCCCCGGGGTGCGGGGGGCCTCCAAGAGACCCAGTACTTC	CASSPRGAGGLQETQYF
TRBV29-1	TRBD1	TRBJ2-3	-	TGCAGCGTTGAGAAGGGGGCCGAGGATACGCAGTATTTT	CSVEKGAEDTQYF